The rows below give T cell receptor beta chains drawn from one sample of a study of T cells in Graves' hyperthyroidism and ophthalmopathy. TCRdb processed the multiplex PCR reads anew with MiXCR; each CDR3 protein has one entry. The sample records approximately 590,000 distinct CDR3 sequences, 40% to 55% being singletons. Input material: peripheral blood or thyroid tissue (not recorded which). Receptors originate from a woman between 18 and 29 years old with Graves' hyperthyroidism. CDR3s include the opening cysteine and the closing phenylalanine or tryptophan. D genes are given only for firm matches. Only some rows state a clone size, as once, few, many or a class for expanded clones.

cdr3_length: 17; d_call: TRBD2; v_call: TRBV5-1; j_call: TRBJ2-7; clone_size: .; cdr3_aa: CASSLDASGRTLYEQYF; cdr3_nt: TGCGCCAGCAGCTTGGATGCTAGCGGGAGAACATTATACGAGCAGTACTTC
cdr3_length: 14; d_call: .; v_call: TRBV7-8; j_call: TRBJ2-7; clone_size: many; cdr3_aa: CASSLGPRDYEQYF; cdr3_nt: TGTGCCAGCAGCTTAGGTCCGAGGGATTACGAGCAGTACTTC
cdr3_length: 15; d_call: .; v_call: TRBV2; j_call: TRBJ1-4; clone_size: .; cdr3_aa: CASSQDSGRYDGLFF; cdr3_nt: TGTGCCAGCAGTCAGGACTCGGGAAGGTATGATGGACTGTTTTTT
cdr3_length: 14; d_call: .; v_call: TRBV29-1; j_call: TRBJ2-7; clone_size: .; cdr3_aa: CSVEGLGGSYEQYF; cdr3_nt: TGCAGCGTTGAAGGGTTAGGGGGCTCCTACGAGCAGTACTTC
cdr3_length: 16; d_call: TRBD2; v_call: TRBV7-9; j_call: TRBJ2-7; clone_size: few; cdr3_aa: CASRPSGSGGTYEQYF; cdr3_nt: TGTGCCAGCAGGCCCTCCGGGAGCGGGGGAACCTACGAGCAGTACTTC
cdr3_length: 15; d_call: TRBD1; v_call: TRBV7-6; j_call: TRBJ2-7; clone_size: few; cdr3_aa: CASSPGQGLDYEQYF; cdr3_nt: TGTGCCAGCAGCCCGGGACAGGGGTTAGACTACGAGCAGTACTTC
cdr3_length: 12; d_call: .; v_call: TRBV20-1; j_call: TRBJ1-5; clone_size: few; cdr3_aa: CTAVQHNQPQHF; cdr3_nt: TGCACCGCGGTCCAGCACAATCAGCCCCAGCATTTT
cdr3_length: 11; d_call: .; v_call: TRBV7-8; j_call: TRBJ1-1; clone_size: few; cdr3_aa: CASSQGGRAFF; cdr3_nt: TGTGCCAGCAGCCAAGGAGGTCGGGCTTTCTTT
cdr3_length: 16; d_call: TRBD1; v_call: TRBV7-3; j_call: TRBJ2-2; clone_size: .; cdr3_aa: CASSPSGQGAAGELFF; cdr3_nt: TGTGCCAGCTCACCCTCCGGACAGGGGGCGGCCGGGGAGCTGTTTTTT
cdr3_length: 12; d_call: .; v_call: TRBV7-2; j_call: TRBJ1-2; clone_size: .; cdr3_aa: CASSLVKERYIF; cdr3_nt: TGTGCCAGCAGCTTAGTAAAGGAAAGGTACATCTTC
cdr3_length: 16; d_call: .; v_call: TRBV7-9; j_call: TRBJ1-6; clone_size: .; cdr3_aa: CASSQESSSYNSPLHF; cdr3_nt: TGTGCCAGCAGCCAAGAGTCGAGCTCCTATAATTCACCCCTCCACTTT
cdr3_length: 15; d_call: TRBD2; v_call: TRBV20-1; j_call: TRBJ2-7; clone_size: few; cdr3_aa: CSAPGLAGPFYEQYF; cdr3_nt: TGCAGTGCTCCGGGACTAGCGGGACCCTTCTACGAGCAGTACTTC
cdr3_length: 13; d_call: TRBD1; v_call: TRBV29-1; j_call: TRBJ1-4; clone_size: many; cdr3_aa: CSVGTGGYEKLFF; cdr3_nt: TGCAGCGTTGGGACAGGAGGGTATGAAAAACTGTTTTTT
cdr3_length: 12; d_call: .; v_call: TRBV7-3; j_call: TRBJ2-2; clone_size: .; cdr3_aa: CASSQVRGELFF; cdr3_nt: TGCGCCAGCAGCCAAGTACGGGGGGAGCTGTTTTTT
cdr3_length: 13; d_call: .; v_call: TRBV24-1; j_call: TRBJ2-7; clone_size: few; cdr3_aa: CATSDYRASEQYF; cdr3_nt: TGTGCCACCAGTGATTACAGGGCCTCCGAGCAGTACTTC
cdr3_length: 14; d_call: .; v_call: TRBV20-1; j_call: TRBJ1-5; clone_size: .; cdr3_aa: CSARTGVRNQPQHF; cdr3_nt: TGCAGTGCTAGAACCGGGGTCCGCAATCAGCCCCAGCATTTT
cdr3_length: 14; d_call: TRBD2; v_call: TRBV7-8; j_call: TRBJ2-7; clone_size: few; cdr3_aa: CASSLELAGREQYF; cdr3_nt: TGTGCCAGCAGCTTAGAACTAGCGGGAAGGGAGCAGTACTTC
cdr3_length: 14; d_call: .; v_call: TRBV7-2; j_call: TRBJ2-5; clone_size: many; cdr3_aa: CASNPGQPQETQYF; cdr3_nt: TGTGCCAGCAACCCCGGACAGCCCCAAGAGACCCAGTACTTC
cdr3_length: 12; d_call: TRBD1; v_call: TRBV29-1; j_call: TRBJ1-2; clone_size: .; cdr3_aa: CSVDGTAYGYTF; cdr3_nt: TGCAGCGTTGATGGGACAGCCTATGGCTACACCTTC
cdr3_length: 15; d_call: .; v_call: TRBV9; j_call: TRBJ2-5; clone_size: many; cdr3_aa: CASSVEGAVTETQYF; cdr3_nt: TGTGCCAGCAGCGTAGAAGGGGCTGTGACAGAGACCCAGTACTTC
cdr3_length: 13; d_call: .; v_call: TRBV10-3; j_call: TRBJ2-5; clone_size: many; cdr3_aa: CAISGPSQETQYF; cdr3_nt: TGTGCCATCAGTGGGCCATCTCAAGAGACCCAGTACTTC
cdr3_length: 16; d_call: .; v_call: TRBV19; j_call: TRBJ2-2; clone_size: .; cdr3_aa: CASSIPQFRGTGELFF; cdr3_nt: TGTGCCAGTAGTATTCCCCAATTCCGCGGCACCGGGGAGCTGTTTTTT
cdr3_length: 16; d_call: TRBD1; v_call: TRBV10-1; j_call: TRBJ1-2; clone_size: .; cdr3_aa: CASSEPDRGKNYGYTF; cdr3_nt: TGCGCCAGCAGTGAGCCGGACAGGGGCAAGAACTATGGCTACACCTTC
cdr3_length: 15; d_call: .; v_call: TRBV29-1; j_call: TRBJ1-1; clone_size: many; cdr3_aa: CSVAPRGLMNTEAFF; cdr3_nt: TGCAGCGTTGCTCCACGGGGGCTGATGAACACTGAAGCTTTCTTT
cdr3_length: 9; d_call: .; v_call: TRBV6-1; j_call: TRBJ1-4; clone_size: .; cdr3_aa: CASIGGLFF; cdr3_nt: TGTGCCAGCATAGGTGGACTGTTTTTT
cdr3_length: 16; d_call: .; v_call: TRBV7-8; j_call: TRBJ2-5; clone_size: .; cdr3_aa: CASSSRGAQRQETQYF; cdr3_nt: TGTGCCAGCAGCTCCAGAGGGGCCCAACGCCAAGAGACCCAGTACTTC
cdr3_length: 14; d_call: .; v_call: TRBV19; j_call: TRBJ1-1; clone_size: few; cdr3_aa: CASSRRYMNTEAFF; cdr3_nt: TGTGCCAGTAGTAGACGGTATATGAACACTGAAGCTTTCTTT
cdr3_length: 17; d_call: .; v_call: TRBV7-9; j_call: TRBJ2-6; clone_size: .; cdr3_aa: CASSFEPPQAGANVLTF; cdr3_nt: TGCGCCAGCAGCTTTGAGCCACCTCAGGCTGGGGCCAACGTCCTGACCTTC
cdr3_length: 9; d_call: .; v_call: TRBV2; j_call: TRBJ1-2; clone_size: many; cdr3_aa: CAIAQGYTF; cdr3_nt: TGTGCCATCGCTCAGGGCTACACCTTC
cdr3_length: 12; d_call: TRBD1; v_call: TRBV29-1; j_call: TRBJ1-2; clone_size: .; cdr3_aa: CSLDRGVHGYTF; cdr3_nt: TGCAGCTTGGACAGGGGCGTACATGGCTACACCTTC
cdr3_length: 14; d_call: .; v_call: TRBV24-1; j_call: TRBJ1-1; clone_size: .; cdr3_aa: CATSDGIGNTEAFF; cdr3_nt: TGTGCCACCAGTGACGGAATCGGGAACACTGAAGCTTTCTTT
cdr3_length: 14; d_call: .; v_call: TRBV25-1; j_call: TRBJ1-1; clone_size: few; cdr3_aa: CASSLWGGDTEAFF; cdr3_nt: TGTGCCAGCAGCCTCTGGGGGGGGGACACTGAAGCTTTCTTT
cdr3_length: 15; d_call: .; v_call: TRBV7-9; j_call: TRBJ1-1; clone_size: .; cdr3_aa: CASSYRQYTNTEAFF; cdr3_nt: TGTGCCAGCAGTTACCGTCAGTACACGAACACTGAAGCTTTCTTT
cdr3_length: 13; d_call: TRBD1; v_call: TRBV15; j_call: TRBJ1-2; clone_size: .; cdr3_aa: CAPSRTGAYGYTF; cdr3_nt: TGTGCTCCTTCCCGGACAGGGGCCTATGGCTACACCTTC
cdr3_length: 11; d_call: .; v_call: TRBV12-3/TRBV12-4; j_call: TRBJ2-7; clone_size: few; cdr3_aa: CASSFEGLQYF; cdr3_nt: TGTGCCAGCAGTTTCGAGGGCCTGCAGTACTTC
cdr3_length: 15; d_call: TRBD2; v_call: TRBV7-9; j_call: TRBJ2-2; clone_size: .; cdr3_aa: CASRWTSGGTGELFF; cdr3_nt: TGTGCCAGCAGGTGGACTAGCGGTGGCACCGGGGAGCTGTTTTTT
cdr3_length: 16; d_call: TRBD2; v_call: TRBV24-1; j_call: TRBJ2-6; clone_size: .; cdr3_aa: CATSEGLASGANVLTF; cdr3_nt: TGTGCCACCAGTGAAGGACTAGCGTCTGGGGCCAACGTCCTGACTTTC
cdr3_length: 15; d_call: .; v_call: TRBV2; j_call: TRBJ2-5; clone_size: .; cdr3_aa: CASSLLGEYQETQYF; cdr3_nt: TGTGCCAGCAGTTTACTAGGGGAATACCAAGAGACCCAGTACTTC
cdr3_length: 16; d_call: TRBD1; v_call: TRBV7-1; j_call: TRBJ2-3; clone_size: .; cdr3_aa: CASSSPGDRATDTQYF; cdr3_nt: TGTGCCAGCAGCTCACCCGGCGACAGGGCGACAGATACGCAGTATTTT
cdr3_length: 13; d_call: .; v_call: TRBV10-3; j_call: TRBJ1-1; clone_size: many; cdr3_aa: CAISVGGETEAFF; cdr3_nt: TGTGCCATCAGTGTCGGCGGAGAAACTGAAGCTTTCTTT